This passage covers 29 T cell receptor beta chains from one sample sequenced in a study of long-term antiretroviral therapy in people with HIV. The immunoSEQ assay was v3.0, run at survey level. TCRdb's table, derived via immunoSEQ multiplex PCR, lists solely in-frame clones and lacks some. This table has about 36,000 clones, 80% appearing once. The specimen was unsorted PBMCs, collected 3.4 years after starting antiretroviral therapy. The source is a man aged 30-40 years with HIV.

V and J are TRBV5-5 and TRBJ1-1; unclear D gene. V was trimmed by 3 bases and J by 7 bases, leaving 7 bases between them. The CDR3 has 11 residues. Germline V gene data show CDR1 as SGHKS and CDR2 as YYEKEE (reference sequence). CDR3 coding DNA: TGTGCCAGCAGCTATTACGATGAAGCTTTCTTT. Translating gives CASSYYDEAFF.

The chain uses TRBV2 and TRBJ2-7; the D gene could be TRBD1 or TRBD2 (5 bases each). Trimming took off 7 bases at V and 5 bases at J, with 18 bases between the two ends. The CDR3 is made up of 14 amino acids. CDR1 is SNHLY and CDR2 is FYNNEI in the germline V gene. The CDR3 loop reads CASMREGSVDEQYF. The DNA of the CDR3 is TGTGCCAGCATGAGAGAGGGGTCCGTGGACGAGCAGTACTTC.

The chain employs TRBV10-3 and TRBJ2-6, with no clear D. This CDR3 is 15 amino acids long. Germline CDR1 is ENHRY and CDR2 is SYGVKD. V lost 3 bases, J lost 2 bases, and 8 bases lay in between. CDR3 in amino acids: CAISDSGTGANVLTF. As DNA, the CDR3 is TGTGCCATCAGTGATTCAGGTACTGGGGCCAACGTCCTGACTTTC.

J is TRBJ2-7 and V is TRBV27, with 8 positions matching TRBD2. V dropped 7 bases and J dropped 6; count of bases not matched to a gene: 11. CDR1 and CDR2 (germline): MNHEY, SMNVEV (reference sequence). The CDR3 covers 14 residues. CDR3 protein: CASTPGLGRREQYF. The DNA for the CDR3 is TGTGCCAGCACCCCGGGACTAGGTAGGCGCGAGCAGTACTTC.

The J gene is TRBJ1-2, the V gene TRBV28; D possibly corresponds to TRBD1 (5 bases). CDR1 MDHEN and CDR2 SYDVKM come from the germline V gene. The CDR3 is made up of 15 amino acids. V was shortened by 4 bases and J by 4 bases, with 16 bases between the two germline ends. The CDR3 spells CASSSQTRVGYGYTF. The DNA of the CDR3 is TGTGCCAGCAGTTCACAAACCAGGGTCGGCTATGGCTACACCTTC.

In its sample, this clone was seen a few times. The chain couples TRBV20-1 to TRBJ1-1; D call uncertain. V shed 7 bases and J shed 11 bases, with 11 bases lying between them. The CDR3 consists of 9 residues. CDR1 is DFQATT, CDR2 SNEGSKA, per germline (reference sequence). The CDR3 DNA is TGCAGTGTGGGCAAGTGGGCTTTCTTT. It is translated as CSVGKWAFF.

Only one count was recorded for this clone. The rearrangement joins TRBV7-2 to TRBJ2-5; no reliable D call. The length of the CDR3 is 16 residues. Per germline, CDR1 SGHTA and CDR2 FQGNSA. Trimming removed 2 bases at V and 5 bases at J, with 18 bases between. In DNA, the CDR3 is TGTGCCAGCAGCTTAAGCTCGGTCATCCCGCGGGAGACCCAGTACTTC. Protein: CASSLSSVIPRETQYF. The full variable domain, rest sourced from reference TRBV7-2 and TRBJ2-5, is GAGVSQSPSNKVTEKGKDVELRCDPISGHTALYWYRQSLGQGLEFLIYFQGNSAPDKSGLPSDRFSAERTGGSVSTLTIQRTQQEDSAVYLCASSLSSVIPRETQYFGPGTRLLVL.

The chain links TRBV28 to TRBJ1-1; 7 nucleotides align to TRBD1. Per the germline V gene, CDR1 is MDHEN and CDR2 is SYDVKM. J lost 0 bases, V lost 8 bases, and 6 bases had no gene match. The CDR3 contains 14 residues. CDR3 amino acids: CASFNRGLNTEAFF. The CDR3, as DNA: TGTGCCAGCTTTAACAGGGGCCTGAACACTGAAGCTTTCTTT.

The chain recombines TRBV5-6 with TRBJ1-1, with unresolved D. This CDR3 is 13 amino acids long. V was shortened by 0 bases and J by 0 bases, with 3 bases between the two germline ends. Germline CDR1 SGHDT, CDR2 YYEEEE. The CDR3 spells CASSLDMNTEAFF. DNA for the CDR3: TGTGCCAGCAGCTTGGACATGAACACTGAAGCTTTCTTT. The full variable domain, with the rest looked up from reference TRBV5-6 and TRBJ1-1, is DAGVTQSPTHLIKTRGQQVTLRCSPKSGHDTVSWYQQALGQGPQFIFQYYEEEERQRGNFPDRFSGHQFPNYSSELNVNALLLGDSALYLCASSLDMNTEAFFGQGTRLTVV.

This rearrangement joins TRBV4-3 to TRBJ2-3, with D unclear. The CDR3 extends over 14 amino acids. V was trimmed by 0 bases and J by 2 bases, leaving 6 bases between them. The germline V gene has CDR1 LGHNA and CDR2 YSLEER. In DNA, the CDR3 is TGCGCCAGCAGCCAAGATACTGTCACAGATACGCAGTATTTT. This encodes CASSQDTVTDTQYF.

The genes are TRBV5-1 and TRBJ2-7; the D is unclear. V lost 0 bases to trimming and J lost 2 bases, with 9 bases between them. The CDR3 is 14 residues long. Germline V gene data show CDR1 as SGHRS and CDR2 as YFSETQ. Here the CDR3 DNA reads TGCGCCAGCAGCTTGGACAGCGAAACCTACGAGCAGTACTTC. Its protein product is CASSLDSETYEQYF.

The CDR3 loop is CASSPPKAPSGNEQFF. The CDR3 region has the DNA TGTGCCAGCAGTCCCCCGAAGGCACCTTCCGGGAATGAGCAGTTCTTC. This sequence joins TRBV28 and TRBJ2-1; D remains ambiguous. The CDR3 extends over 16 amino acids. Germline values: CDR1 MDHEN, CDR2 SYDVKM. Trimming took off 5 bases at V and 7 bases at J, with 21 bases between the two ends.

The chain joins TRBV7-9 to TRBJ1-4; D is possibly TRBD1 (5 bases). CDR1 is SEHNR, CDR2 FQNEAQ, per germline (reference sequence). Trimming removed 3 bases from V and 2 bases from J, with 13 bases in between. The CDR3 covers 16 residues. The CDR3 here is CASSLGLAGTNEKLFF. The CDR3 nucleotides are TGTGCCAGCAGCTTGGGCTTGGCAGGGACTAATGAAAAACTGTTTTTT.

J is TRBJ2-7 and V is TRBV2; TRBD1 or TRBD2 may be the D gene (5 bases each). V lost 6 bases, J lost 0 bases, and 12 bases lay in between. The CDR3 has 14 amino acids. The germline gives CDR1 SNHLY, CDR2 FYNNEI. CDR3: CASRRDPSSYEQYF. As DNA, the CDR3 is TGTGCCAGCAGGAGGGACCCAAGCTCCTACGAGCAGTACTTC. The full variable domain, with the rest looked up from reference TRBV2 and TRBJ2-7, is EPEVTQTPSHQVTQMGQEVILRCVPISNHLYFYWYRQILGQKVEFLVSFYNNEISEKSEIFDDQFSVERPDGSNFTLKIRSTKLEDSAMYFCASRRDPSSYEQYFGPGTRLTVT.

This chain joins TRBV28 and TRBJ1-2; D is unclear. V was shortened by 3 bases and J by 6 bases, with 8 bases between the two germline ends. In germline, CDR1 is MDHEN, CDR2 SYDVKM. The CDR3 loop spans 12 amino acids. The CDR3 region is CASSFRSDGYTF. As DNA, the CDR3 is TGTGCCAGCAGTTTTAGGTCCGATGGCTACACCTTC.

This chain uses TRBV18 with TRBJ2-1; 10 bases line up with TRBD2. V lost 0 bases, J lost 8 bases, and 4 bases stayed unmatched. The CDR3 contains 15 residues. CDR1 and CDR2 (germline): KGHSH, LQKENI. The CDR3 spells CASSPPLAGADEQFF. CDR3 DNA sequence: TGTGCCAGCTCACCACCGCTAGCGGGAGCCGATGAGCAGTTCTTC. The variable domain in full, with the rest retrieved from reference TRBV18 and TRBJ2-1, is NAGVMQNPRHLVRRRGQEARLRCSPMKGHSHVYWYRQLPEEGLKFMVYLQKENIIDESGMPKERFSAEFPKEGPSILRIQQVVRGDSAAYFCASSPPLAGADEQFFGPGTRLTVL.

This clone was found once. V and J are TRBV5-1 and TRBJ1-1; weak D call: TRBD1 (6 bases). Looked up from germline, CDR1 is SGHRS and CDR2 is YFSETQ. The CDR3 sequence is 15 residues long. The ends were cut back, 5 bases at V and 0 bases at J, with 14 bases in the middle. The CDR3 DNA reads TGCGCCAGCAGAACGACCGGGACAATGAACACTGAAGCTTTCTTT. Its translation: CASRTTGTMNTEAFF.

The genes are TRBV25-1 and TRBJ2-7; 8 positions agree with TRBD2. Germline V CDR1 and CDR2: MGHDK, SYGVNS. This CDR3 spans 12 amino acids. The V segment lost 8 bases and the J segment 6 bases; nucleotides outside the gene matches: 6. The CDR3 sequence is CASEAGGGEQYF. For the CDR3, the DNA is TGTGCCAGCGAGGCGGGGGGAGGCGAGCAGTACTTC.

The rearrangement uses TRBV7-9 and TRBJ2-3; 9 nucleotides agree with TRBD1. Trimming cost V 9 bases and J 2 bases; bases outside gene matches: 3. Germline V gene lookup returns CDR1 SEHNR and CDR2 FQNEAQ (reference sequence). This CDR3 is 13 amino acids long. CDR3 in DNA: TGTGCCAGTAGGGACAGGGTCACAGATACGCAGTATTTT. It is translated as CASRDRVTDTQYF.

The chain recombines TRBV7-2 with TRBJ1-3; D gene ambiguous. The CDR3 has 14 residues. Deletions cut 3 bases from V and 4 bases from J, with 10 bases between. From germline, CDR1 is SGHTA and CDR2 FQGNSA. The CDR3: CASSFSLQGNTIYF. The CDR3 DNA reads as TGTGCCAGCAGCTTTAGTTTGCAGGGAAACACCATATATTTT.

This chain links TRBV7-2 with TRBJ2-6; D remains unclear. Looked up from germline, CDR1 is SGHTA and CDR2 is FQGNSA. V lost 5 bases and J 4 bases, leaving 9 bases between the germline ends. The CDR3 length is 14 residues. The CDR3 loop reads CASSLVKGANVLTF. CDR3 nucleotides: TGTGCCAGCAGCCTAGTAAAGGGGGCCAACGTCCTGACTTTC. The full variable domain, with the rest looked up from reference TRBV7-2 and TRBJ2-6, is GAGVSQSPSNKVTEKGKDVELRCDPISGHTALYWYRQSLGQGLEFLIYFQGNSAPDKSGLPSDRFSAERTGGSVSTLTIQRTQQEDSAVYLCASSLVKGANVLTFGAGSRLTVL.

This clone was counted only a few times. This rearrangement joins TRBV2 to TRBJ2-7; no firm D call. V lost 3 bases, J lost 2 bases, and 5 bases lay in between. CDR3 size: 12 residues. Germline lookup yields CDR1 SNHLY and CDR2 FYNNEI. CDR3 sequence reads: CASSEVTYEQYF. Written as DNA, the CDR3 is TGTGCCAGCAGTGAGGTCACCTACGAGCAGTACTTC.

V and J are TRBV10-2 and TRBJ2-1; D possibly corresponds to TRBD2 (6 bases). V was trimmed by 4 bases and J by 5 bases, leaving 21 bases between them. Germline V gene lookup returns CDR1 WSHSY and CDR2 SAAADI. The CDR3 spans 17 residues. CDR3 nucleotides: TGCGCCAGCAGTGGCGGGACGAGAAGTTGGGGTAACAATGAGCAGTTCTTC. This sequence encodes CASSGGTRSWGNNEQFF.

This clone was counted once. The gene calls are TRBV7-8 and TRBJ2-7, with D perhaps matching TRBD1 (5 bases). V dropped 2 bases and J dropped 7 bases, with 12 bases sitting between them. CDR1 and CDR2 from the germline V gene are SGHVS and FQNEAQ. The CDR3 runs to 13 residues. The CDR3: CASSLSDSKEQYF. CDR3 nucleotide sequence: TGTGCCAGCAGCTTATCTGACAGCAAAGAGCAGTACTTC.

This rearrangement joins TRBV6-5 to TRBJ1-2; 9 bases are a match to TRBD1. The CDR3 contains 13 residues. V lost 6 bases, J lost 3 bases, and 2 bases stayed unmatched. CDR1 is MNHEY, CDR2 SVGAGI, per germline. CDR3 protein: CASSWTGDYGYTF. The DNA for the CDR3 is TGTGCCAGCAGCTGGACAGGGGACTATGGCTACACCTTC.

The J gene is TRBJ2-2, the V gene TRBV7-9; 8 positions agree with TRBD1. Per the germline V gene, CDR1 is SEHNR and CDR2 is FQNEAQ (reference sequence). The CDR3 has 14 amino acids. V dropped 1 base and J dropped 5; count of bases not matched to a gene: 0. The CDR3 reads CASSLGTGTGELFF. The CDR3 DNA reads TGTGCCAGCAGCTTAGGGACAGGGACCGGGGAGCTGTTTTTT.

This clone occurred a few times. V is TRBV15 and J is TRBJ2-7, with 9 bases identical to TRBD2. After removal of 3 bases from V and 6 bases from J, the junction contained 9 bases not matched to a gene. This CDR3 region has 15 residues. Germline V gives CDR1 LNHNV, CDR2 YYDKDF (reference sequence). CDR3 DNA sequence: TGTGCCACCAGCAGGATGCGGGGGGGACAAAGCGAGCAGTACTTC. The encoded protein is CATSRMRGGQSEQYF.

The chain uses TRBV27 and TRBJ1-1; D remains unclear. The CDR3 covers 15 residues. Trimming pared 5 bases from V and 2 bases from J, leaving 15 bases between. CDR1 is MNHEY, CDR2 SMNVEV, per germline (reference sequence). DNA of the CDR3: TGTGCCAGCAGTCGCGGCCGAGGCCCTAACACTGAAGCTTTCTTT. Translating it yields CASSRGRGPNTEAFF.

The rearrangement links TRBV7-9 to TRBJ2-7; 13 bases fit TRBD2. Germline lookup yields CDR1 SEHNR and CDR2 FQNEAQ (reference sequence). The trim removed 5 bases at V and 3 bases at J, leaving 7 bases unmatched. The CDR3 runs to 16 residues. Here the CDR3 DNA reads TGTGCCAGCAGCCCGACTAGCGGGAGGTCTTTCTACGAGCAGTACTTC. It yields the protein CASSPTSGRSFYEQYF.